These T cell receptor beta chains were read from a single sample in a study of blood T cells in healthy people across ages. MiXCR, run by TCRdb on the 5' RACE reads, gives a single entry per CDR3 protein. The profile shows 800,000 to 950,000 distinct CDR3 sequences, 40% to 60% of them singletons. The source material was blood. The source of these receptors is a young man in good health. Both conserved end residues are part of each CDR3. Each record gives: D gene, V gene, clone size, J gene, CDR3 DNA, CDR3 protein. The D gene is left open where the match is weak. Clone size is stated in some rows and not others, as once, few, many or a class when expanded.

TRBD2,TRBV2,few,TRBJ2-4,TGTGCCAGCAGACGACTAGCGGGGACTAAAAACATTCAGTACTTC,CASRRLAGTKNIQYF
-,TRBV6-5,-,TRBJ2-7,TGTGCCAGCAGTTACTCTGACAGTCCCTACGAGCAGTACTTC,CASSYSDSPYEQYF
-,TRBV7-2,-,TRBJ2-6,TGTGCCAGCAGCTGGGGAGTTGGGGCCAACGTCCTGACTTTC,CASSWGVGANVLTF
-,TRBV20-1,few,TRBJ2-5,TGCAGTGCTAGAGAGAGGTACCAAGAGACCCAGTACTTC,CSARERYQETQYF
-,TRBV5-5,few,TRBJ2-7,TGTGCCAGCAGCCCCGACGCGGGGAGGACCTACGAGCAGTACTTC,CASSPDAGRTYEQYF
-,TRBV29-1,-,TRBJ2-7,TGCAGCGTTGATTTGACAGGCTCCTACGAGCAGTACTTC,CSVDLTGSYEQYF
TRBD2,TRBV5-8,-,TRBJ2-3,TGTGCCAGCAGCTTCCGGGCTAGCGGGGCAGATACGCAGTATTTT,CASSFRASGADTQYF
TRBD1,TRBV7-2,-,TRBJ2-1,TGTGCCAGCAGCCTAGTGGAGGTAAGGGGGCGCAATGAGCAGTTCTTC,CASSLVEVRGRNEQFF
TRBD2,TRBV4-1,-,TRBJ2-7,TGCGCCAGCAGCCAAGTCTTAGCGGGGAACAATGAGCAGTACTTC,CASSQVLAGNNEQYF
TRBD1,TRBV20-1,few,TRBJ2-7,TGCAGTGCTCCGGACAGGCGCTCCTACGAGCAGTACTTC,CSAPDRRSYEQYF
TRBD1,TRBV2,-,TRBJ1-6,TGTGCCAGCGGACAGGGACAGTATAATTCACCCCTCCACTTT,CASGQGQYNSPLHF
-,TRBV5-1,-,TRBJ1-2,TGCGCCAGCAGCTTTGAAGGGACCAACTATGGCTACACCTTC,CASSFEGTNYGYTF
TRBD2,TRBV7-2,-,TRBJ2-5,TGTGCCAGCGGTGGGGGGGTAAAAGAGACCCAGTACTTC,CASGGGVKETQYF
-,TRBV20-1,-,TRBJ1-4,TGCAGTGTTTTAATTAATGAAAAACTGTTTTTT,CSVLINEKLFF
-,TRBV9,few,TRBJ2-1,TGTGCCAGCAGCCTCTCCCCGCGCAAAGGGCATGAGCAGTTCTTC,CASSLSPRKGHEQFF
TRBD2,TRBV25-1,-,TRBJ2-3,TGTGCCAGCAGTGCACGGGGGGGTGAAGATACGCAGTATTTT,CASSARGGEDTQYF
TRBD1,TRBV20-1,few,TRBJ1-2,TGCAGTGCTTCTCAAGCGGACAGGGTCGGCTATGGCTACACCTTC,CSASQADRVGYGYTF
-,TRBV6-1,-,TRBJ2-7,TGTGCCAGCAGTGAAGAGACAGGTTCAGGCTCCTACGAGCAGTACTTC,CASSEETGSGSYEQYF
TRBD2,TRBV9,-,TRBJ2-1,TGTGCCAGCAGCGGGTGGGCTAGCGGGGGACACAATGAGCAGTTCTTC,CASSGWASGGHNEQFF
TRBD2,TRBV20-1,-,TRBJ2-1,TGCAGTGCTACTAAGACTAGCGGGAACAATGAGCAGTTCTTC,CSATKTSGNNEQFF
-,TRBV29-1,-,TRBJ2-5,TGCAGCGTTGTAAGGGGAAACAATGAGCAGTACTTC,CSVVRGNNEQYF
-,TRBV4-2,-,TRBJ2-4,TGTGCCAGCAGCCAAGAGCCAGAAAACATTCAGTACTTC,CASSQEPENIQYF
-,TRBV5-1,few,TRBJ2-5,TGCGCCAGCAGCCGAACCGGCCTTGCCCGCATGGAGACCCAGTACTTC,CASSRTGLARMETQYF